A selection of T cell receptor beta chains follows, all from one sample in a study of neoadjuvant nivolumab and ipilimumab in lung cancer. TCRdb's table, derived via immunoSEQ multiplex PCR, lists solely in-frame clones and lacks some. Of fewer than 4,500 clones in the sample, 70% to 80% were seen once. This material consisted of adjacent normal lung tissue, taken after neoadjuvant nivolumab, alone or with ipilimumab, at or shortly before surgery. The receptors stem from an adult with non-small cell lung cancer. CDR3s include the opening cysteine and the closing phenylalanine or tryptophan. The order of the fields is V gene, J gene, clone size, D gene, CDR3 protein, CDR3 DNA. The D gene is left open where the match is weak. Size values are once, few and many counts, or a class for expanded clones, and some rows have none.

TRBV5-1	TRBJ1-4	few	TRBD1	CASSSGQPGATNEKLFF	TGCGCCAGCAGCTCGGGACAGCCCGGCGCAACTAATGAAAAACTGTTTTTT
TRBV7-2	TRBJ1-5	NA	NA	CASSFAGQPQHF	TGTGCCAGCAGCTTCGCGGGTCAGCCCCAGCATTTT
TRBV7-8	TRBJ1-1	NA	NA	CASSLARGANTEAFF	TGTGCCAGCAGCTTAGCGAGGGGGGCGAACACTGAAGCTTTCTTT
TRBV18	TRBJ2-5	NA	NA	CASSPLNQETQYF	TGTGCCAGCTCACCATTGAACCAAGAGACCCAGTACTTC
TRBV28	TRBJ1-1	NA	NA	CASSLGTAVGPEAFF	TGTGCCAGCAGTTTAGGGACCGCGGTGGGGCCAGAAGCTTTCTTT
TRBV11-3	TRBJ2-5	NA	TRBD2	CASSVGGGETQYF	TGTGCCAGCAGCGTTGGGGGGGGAGAGACCCAGTACTTC
TRBV19	TRBJ1-4	NA	NA	CASSTRTGYEKLFF	TGTGCCAGTAGTACCAGGACGGGCTATGAAAAACTGTTTTTT
TRBV6-5	TRBJ1-2	NA	NA	CASSYAGNGYTF	TGTGCCAGCAGTTACGCTGGGAATGGCTACACCTTC
TRBV5-6	TRBJ1-6	once	NA	CASSSRQNSPLHF	TGTGCCAGCAGCTCCCGACAGAATTCACCCCTCCACTTT
TRBV5-1	TRBJ2-5	NA	NA	CASRLASNSRETQYF	TGCGCCAGCAGACTGGCATCCAACTCCCGGGAGACCCAGTACTTC
TRBV4-2	TRBJ1-5	once	NA	CASSQDGSANQPQHF	TGTGCCAGCAGCCAAGATGGCAGCGCTAATCAGCCCCAGCATTTT
TRBV10-3	TRBJ1-1	NA	TRBD1	CAITRQGLSDTEAFF	TGTGCCATCACCCGACAGGGATTGAGCGACACTGAAGCTTTCTTT
TRBV6-1	TRBJ2-6	NA	TRBD2	CASSEMGGAGANVLTF	TGTGCCAGCAGTGAAATGGGGGGGGCTGGGGCCAACGTCCTGACTTTC
TRBV7-9	TRBJ2-5	NA	NA	CASSLGGGVQETQYF	TGTGCCAGCAGCTTAGGCGGCGGGGTCCAAGAGACCCAGTACTTC
TRBV4-1	TRBJ2-3	NA	TRBD1	CASSQPPLTGTEPGTDTQYF	TGCGCCAGCAGCCAACCCCCGCTGACTGGGACAGAGCCAGGCACAGATACGCAGTATTTT
TRBV7-9	TRBJ2-1	NA	NA	CASSLPAYNEQFF	TGTGCCAGCAGCCTTCCGGCTTACAATGAGCAGTTCTTC
TRBV27	TRBJ2-2	NA	NA	CASSHQKLGTGELFF	TGTGCCAGCAGCCATCAGAAGCTAGGCACCGGGGAGCTGTTTTTT
TRBV28	TRBJ2-4	medium-sized	NA	CASSGGRPVGGKNIQYF	TGTGCCAGCAGTGGGGGTCGACCCGTCGGGGGCAAAAACATTCAGTACTTC
TRBV6-1	TRBJ2-2	NA	TRBD2	CASSVGLAGDTGELFF	TGTGCCAGCAGTGTCGGACTAGCGGGGGATACCGGGGAGCTGTTTTTT
TRBV5-1	TRBJ2-2	few	TRBD1	CASSLGTGATGELFF	TGCGCCAGCAGCTTGGGGACAGGGGCGACCGGGGAGCTGTTTTTT
TRBV7-9	TRBJ2-3	few	TRBD1	CASSEPRTGPSTDTQYF	TGTGCCAGCAGCGAACCTAGGACAGGACCTAGCACAGATACGCAGTATTTT
TRBV18	TRBJ1-3	NA	NA	CASSPPLRDGSGNTIYF	TGTGCCAGCTCACCACCGCTCAGGGATGGCTCTGGAAACACCATATATTTT
TRBV5-4	TRBJ1-1	once	NA	CASSLAGINTEAFF	TGTGCCAGCAGCTTGGCGGGGATTAACACTGAAGCTTTCTTT
TRBV29-1	TRBJ1-1	NA	NA	CSVAISIEAFF	TGCAGCGTTGCCATTTCAATTGAAGCTTTCTTT
TRBV7-8	TRBJ2-1	once	TRBD1	CASSLNRDRPHEQFF	TGTGCCAGCAGCTTAAACCGGGACAGGCCCCATGAGCAGTTCTTC
TRBV5-1	TRBJ2-2	NA	TRBD2	CASRHIPGTSGTGELFF	TGCGCCAGCAGACACATTCCCGGGACTAGCGGGACCGGGGAGCTGTTTTTT
TRBV6-1	TRBJ1-3	NA	NA	CASSEVSNSGNTIYF	TGTGCCAGCAGTGAAGTCAGTAACTCTGGAAACACCATATATTTT
TRBV5-1	TRBJ2-5	NA	TRBD1	CASSFGQGETQYF	TGCGCCAGCAGCTTCGGACAGGGAGAGACCCAGTACTTC
TRBV5-5	TRBJ2-1	few	NA	CASISSGYNEQFF	TGTGCCAGCATAAGTAGTGGCTACAATGAGCAGTTCTTC
TRBV5-8	TRBJ2-5	NA	TRBD1	CASSLGDRAQETQYF	TGTGCCAGCAGCTTGGGGGACAGGGCCCAAGAGACCCAGTACTTC
TRBV5-1	TRBJ2-2	NA	NA	CASSSGFPDTGELFF	TGCGCCAGCAGCTCAGGGTTCCCGGACACCGGGGAGCTGTTTTTT
TRBV5-6	TRBJ1-3	NA	TRBD1	CASNDRGAGNTIYF	TGTGCCAGCAACGACAGGGGAGCTGGAAACACCATATATTTT
TRBV5-1	TRBJ2-3	NA	TRBD2	CASSYLAGGSDTQYF	TGCGCCAGCAGCTATCTAGCGGGGGGTTCAGATACGCAGTATTTT
TRBV5-1	TRBJ2-2	NA	NA	CASSLREDRSGELFF	TGCGCCAGCAGCTTGAGGGAGGATCGTTCCGGGGAGCTGTTTTTT
TRBV4-3	TRBJ1-4	NA	NA	CASSQDLSKREKLFF	TGCGCCAGCAGCCAAGATCTCTCCAAGAGGGAAAAACTGTTTTTT
TRBV19	TRBJ2-7	NA	NA	CASSIRVFGNYEQYF	TGTGCCAGTAGTATACGGGTCTTTGGAAACTACGAGCAGTACTTC
TRBV9	TRBJ2-7	once	NA	CASSVGAGVPLGYEQYF	TGTGCCAGCAGCGTAGGCGCAGGGGTCCCCTTGGGCTACGAGCAGTACTTC
TRBV2	TRBJ1-2	NA	NA	CATRRRTPNYGYTF	TGTGCCACCCGGAGGCGGACTCCAAACTATGGCTACACCTTC
TRBV5-1	TRBJ2-3	NA	TRBD2	CASSFTGLDQDTQYF	TGCGCCAGCAGCTTCACAGGACTAGACCAAGATACGCAGTATTTT
TRBV27	TRBJ2-1	NA	NA	CASSLHQGLTNEQFF	TGTGCCAGCAGTTTACACCAGGGACTTACCAATGAGCAGTTCTTC
TRBV6-5	TRBJ1-4	NA	NA	CASSYSEGATNEKLFF	TGTGCCAGCAGTTACTCGGAAGGTGCAACTAATGAAAAACTGTTTTTT
TRBV7-2	TRBJ2-7	once	NA	CASSLGGGGLKIYEQYF	TGTGCCAGCAGCTTGGGGGGAGGGGGCCTCAAGATATACGAGCAGTACTTC
TRBV10-1	TRBJ1-1	NA	TRBD1	CASSVGQGDTEAFF	TGCGCCAGCAGTGTGGGGCAGGGGGACACTGAAGCTTTCTTT
TRBV28	TRBJ1-3	few	TRBD1	CASIYRGGGNTIYF	TGTGCCAGCATTTACAGGGGAGGTGGAAACACCATATATTTT
TRBV6-1	TRBJ2-3	NA	TRBD1	CASSEGQGADTQYF	TGTGCCAGCAGTGAGGGACAGGGAGCAGATACGCAGTATTTT
TRBV2	TRBJ1-2	NA	NA	CASSDVSSGGYTF	TGTGCCAGCAGTGATGTCTCCTCTGGAGGCTACACCTTC
TRBV11-2	TRBJ1-3	once	NA	CASSFRSNSGNTIYF	TGTGCCAGCAGCTTTCGATCGAACTCTGGAAACACCATATATTTT
TRBV15	TRBJ2-1	NA	NA	CATSKSVGDYNEQFF	TGTGCCACCAGCAAGTCGGTTGGGGACTACAATGAGCAGTTCTTC
TRBV7-9	TRBJ1-2	NA	TRBD1	CASSLGTGAGGGYTF	TGTGCCAGCAGCTTAGGGACAGGGGCCGGAGGGGGCTACACCTTC
TRBV4-3	TRBJ1-5	NA	NA	CASSQGGEKGQPQHF	TGCGCCAGCAGCCAAGGGGGGGAAAAGGGTCAGCCCCAGCATTTT
TRBV19	TRBJ1-1	NA	NA	CASSTGNGGPLNTEAFF	TGTGCCAGTAGTACCGGCAACGGCGGGCCCCTGAACACTGAAGCTTTCTTT